Below are 17 T cell receptor beta chains sequenced from a single sample in a study of T cell responses to AZD1222 COVID-19 vaccine. Using immunoSEQ multiplex PCR, the repertoire was profiled, and TCRdb retains in-frame clones only, with some absent. This sample has around 200,000 clones; 85% to 95% occur once, and the top ten carry roughly 1.5%. The material was peripheral blood, obtained 28 days after the second AZD1222 dose. Receptors originate from an adult who received the AZD1222 COVID-19 vaccine.

V gene TRBV2 combines with J gene TRBJ1-4; maybe TRBD1 (6 bases). Looked up from germline, CDR1 is SNHLY and CDR2 is FYNNEI. V was pared by 3 bases and J by 5 bases, with 7 bases between. The CDR3 totals 13 residues. CDR3 loop: CASSEDRNEKLFF. Here the CDR3 DNA reads TGTGCCAGCAGTGAGGACAGAAATGAAAAACTGTTTTTT.

The chain combines TRBV4-3 with TRBJ1-1, with 9 positions matching TRBD1. With 0 bases clipped from V and 4 bases from J, the junction kept 0 bases outside the gene matches. This CDR3 has 14 residues. From germline, CDR1 is LGHNA and CDR2 YSLEER. The CDR3 spells CASSQEDRGTEAFF. The CDR3 DNA sequence: TGCGCCAGCAGCCAAGAGGACAGGGGCACTGAAGCTTTCTTT.

This clone is a singleton in its sample. The J gene is TRBJ1-5, the V gene TRBV18; D not certain. Germline loops: CDR1 KGHSH, CDR2 LQKENI. The V end was cut by 2 bases, the J end by 0 bases, with 5 bases between. The CDR3 is 14 residues long. The CDR3 loop reads CASSPGDSNQPQHF. The CDR3 region has the DNA TGTGCCAGCTCACCAGGGGATAGCAATCAGCCCCAGCATTTT. The full variable domain, completed using reference TRBV18 and TRBJ1-5, is NAGVMQNPRHLVRRRGQEARLRCSPMKGHSHVYWYRQLPEEGLKFMVYLQKENIIDESGMPKERFSAEFPKEGPSILRIQQVVRGDSAAYFCASSPGDSNQPQHFGDGTRLSIL.

This clone was found a few times. The chain combines TRBV12-5 with TRBJ1-2; no clear D gene. Germline loops: CDR1 LGHNT, CDR2 FRNRAP. CDR3 length: 13 residues. V was shortened by 6 bases and J by 0 bases, with 8 bases between the two germline ends. CDR3 sequence: CASGNIPNYGYTF. The CDR3 DNA is TGTGCTAGTGGGAACATTCCTAACTATGGCTACACCTTC.

This clone was recorded only once. The V call is TRBV9, the J call TRBJ2-1; the match to TRBD2 covers 11 bases. Unmatched junction bases numbered 16, after V lost 4 bases and J lost 10 bases. Germline V gene lookup returns CDR1 SGDLS and CDR2 YYNGEE. The CDR3 consists of 17 residues. The CDR3 here is CASSLSSSGRQGREQFF. CDR3 DNA: TGTGCCAGCAGCTTGAGCTCTAGCGGGAGGCAGGGGAGGGAGCAGTTCTTC.

The chain combines TRBV5-5 with TRBJ1-1; no definite D call. CDR1 and CDR2 from the germline V gene are SGHKS and YYEKEE (reference sequence). Trimming took 3 bases from V and 0 from J, leaving 9 bases between them. The CDR3 length is 14 residues. The CDR3 spells CASSSSPMNTEAFF. The CDR3 DNA reads as TGTGCCAGCAGCTCTAGCCCGATGAACACTGAAGCTTTCTTT.

The chain joins TRBV12-3 or TRBV12-4 to TRBJ1-5; D gene uncertain. CDR3 length equals 13 residues. Trimming took 2 bases from V and 1 from J, leaving 3 bases between them. The CDR3 DNA is TGTGCCAGCAGTTTAACGAGCAATCAGCCCCAGCATTTT. This encodes CASSLTSNQPQHF.

The V gene is TRBV10-3, the J gene TRBJ2-3; D unclear. The germline CDR1 and CDR2 sequences are ENHRY and SYGVKD. The CDR3 is made up of 14 amino acids. Trimming took 0 bases from V and 6 from J, leaving 10 bases between them. CDR3 coding DNA: TGTGCCATCAGTGAGTCGTATTCAGTGGATACGCAGTATTTT. Translation: CAISESYSVDTQYF.

This clone was detected only once. The chain has TRBV20-1 and TRBJ2-7; the D is unclear. The V gene lost 3 bases and the J gene lost 5 bases, with 8 bases spanning the gap. Germline-derived CDR1 and CDR2 are DFQATT and SNEGSKA (reference sequence). The CDR3 has 11 amino acids. The CDR3 region has the DNA TGCAGTGCTAGTGAGGCGCACGAGCAGTACTTC. It codes for CSASEAHEQYF.

The chain joins TRBV19 to TRBJ1-2; weak D call: TRBD1 (6 bases). CDR1 is LNHDA and CDR2 is SQIVND in the germline V gene (reference sequence). Trimming cost V 3 bases and J 2 bases, with 10 bases left between them. The CDR3 has 14 residues. CDR3 region: CASSIGGRNYGYTF. CDR3 bases: TGTGCCAGTAGTATTGGGGGGCGGAACTATGGCTACACCTTC.

This chain joins TRBV12-5 and TRBJ2-1; TRBD2 matches at 7 bases. The CDR3 totals 14 residues. V was pared by 5 bases and J by 10 bases, with 11 bases of the junction left unmatched. Per germline, CDR1 LGHNT and CDR2 FRNRAP. The CDR3: CASGIRLVAGEQFF. CDR3 coding DNA: TGTGCTAGTGGTATCCGTTTGGTAGCGGGCGAGCAGTTCTTC.

The chain combines TRBV5-1 with TRBJ1-1, with 9 positions matching TRBD1. CDR3 length: 19 amino acids. The V gene's germline CDR1 is SGHRS and CDR2 YFSETQ. The trim removed 4 bases at V and 0 bases at J, leaving 16 bases unmatched. The DNA of the CDR3 is TGCGCCAGCAGCCCGGGGACAGGGCTTGGACTCCTGATGAACACTGAAGCTTTCTTT. Translating gives CASSPGTGLGLLMNTEAFF. Variable domain in full (rest from reference TRBV5-1 and TRBJ1-1): KAGVTQTPRYLIKTRGQQVTLSCSPISGHRSVSWYQQTPGQGLQFLFEYFSETQRNKGNFPGRFSGRQFSNSRSEMNVSTLELGDSALYLCASSPGTGLGLLMNTEAFFGQGTRLTVV.

The chain links TRBV6-5 to TRBJ2-5; D is uncertain. The CDR3 runs to 15 residues. V shed 6 bases and J shed 3 bases, with 17 bases lying between them. Germline CDR1 MNHEY, CDR2 SVGAGI. The CDR3: CASRRNFRKEETQYF. Here the CDR3 DNA reads TGTGCCAGCAGGAGAAACTTTCGCAAGGAAGAGACCCAGTACTTC.

The V call is TRBV2, the J call TRBJ2-5, with D tentatively TRBD1 (6 bases). CDR1 is SNHLY, CDR2 FYNNEI, per germline. The CDR3 runs 14 residues. Trimming removed 6 bases at V and 1 base at J, with 12 bases between. In DNA, the CDR3 is TGTGCCAGCAGCCCAACAGGGTTCCAAGAGACCCAGTACTTC. This codes for CASSPTGFQETQYF.

The genes are TRBV4-3 and TRBJ1-1; D perhaps matches TRBD1 (5 bases). The CDR3 is 14 amino acids. The germline CDR1 and CDR2 sequences are LGHNA and YSLEER. Trimming removed 0 bases from V and 3 bases from J, with 8 bases in between. The CDR3 bases are TGCGCCAGCAGCCAAGAGTTGGGGGACACTGAAGCTTTCTTT. The encoded protein is CASSQELGDTEAFF.

The chain joins TRBV3-1 (or the pseudogene TRBV3-2) to TRBJ2-5, with D uncertain. Germline V lookup: CDR1 LGHDT, CDR2 YNNKEL (reference sequence). CDR3 length: 11 residues. Trimming pared 2 bases from V and 2 bases from J, leaving 0 bases between. CDR3 in amino acids: CASSQQETQYF. CDR3 bases: TGTGCCAGCAGCCAACAAGAGACCCAGTACTTC.

The chain carries TRBV19 and TRBJ2-6, with D perhaps matching TRBD1 (5 bases). The CDR3 is 15 residues long. V was clipped by 5 bases and J by 4 bases, with 12 bases between them. Looked up from germline, CDR1 is LNHDA and CDR2 is SQIVND (reference sequence). CDR3 bases: TGTGCCAGTAGTTCATCGACAGTCGGGGCCAACGTCCTGACTTTC. Its protein product is CASSSSTVGANVLTF.